The rows below give T cell receptor beta chains drawn from one sample of a study of blood T cells in healthy people across ages. TCRdb called the 5' RACE reads again in MiXCR, with one record for every CDR3 protein. The sample carries some 1.6 million distinct CDR3 sequences, about 31% recorded once. The specimen was blood. Receptor source: a woman aged 25 to 39 in good health. Each CDR3 is given with its conserved first and last residue. Fields, in order: D gene, J gene, V gene, clone size, CDR3 protein, CDR3 DNA. The D gene is left open where the match is weak. Clone size is shown for a subset of rows, as once, few, many or a class of expanded clone.

NA,TRBJ2-7,TRBV7-3,many,CASSSGPSYEQYF,TGTGCCAGCAGTTCGGGACCCAGCTACGAGCAGTACTTC
NA,TRBJ1-5,TRBV6-6,NA,CASTMGHQPQHF,TGTGCCAGCACCATGGGGCATCAGCCCCAGCATTTT
TRBD2,TRBJ2-2,TRBV12-3/TRBV12-4,NA,CASSPTSENTGELFF,TGTGCCAGCAGTCCTACTAGCGAGAACACCGGGGAGCTGTTTTTT
NA,TRBJ2-7,TRBV4-2,NA,CASSQDFTGYYYEQYF,TGTGCCAGCAGCCAAGATTTCACAGGCTACTACTACGAGCAGTACTTC
NA,TRBJ1-5,TRBV7-8,NA,CASSLYGHVNQPQHF,TGTGCCAGCAGCCTCTACGGACACGTCAATCAGCCCCAGCATTTT
NA,TRBJ2-1,TRBV11-2,few,CASSPNRGGLNEQFF,TGTGCCAGCAGCCCGAATAGGGGGGGGCTCAATGAGCAGTTCTTC
NA,TRBJ2-3,TRBV20-1,NA,CSAMSLGITDTQYF,TGCAGTGCTATGTCCCTGGGAATCACAGATACGCAGTATTTT
TRBD1,TRBJ1-3,TRBV20-1,few,CSASRRQGTNSGNTIYF,TGCAGTGCTAGTAGGAGACAGGGGACAAACTCTGGAAACACCATATATTTT
NA,TRBJ1-5,TRBV2,few,CASSVAIGQSGNQPQHF,TGTGCCAGCAGTGTTGCCATAGGACAGTCGGGGAATCAGCCCCAGCATTTT
NA,TRBJ1-2,TRBV4-1,NA,CASSQEGRIGYTF,TGCGCCAGCAGCCAAGAAGGTAGGATTGGCTACACCTTC
NA,TRBJ1-1,TRBV6-6,NA,CASSYSEWGGRTEAFF,TGTGCCAGCAGTTACTCGGAGTGGGGGGGCCGGACTGAAGCTTTCTTT
TRBD1,TRBJ1-2,TRBV3-1,NA,CASSPGTVDYGYTF,TGTGCCAGCAGCCCTGGGACAGTCGACTATGGCTACACCTTC
TRBD1,TRBJ1-4,TRBV5-4,NA,CASSSQGGPSEKLFF,TGTGCCAGCAGTTCTCAGGGGGGGCCGAGCGAAAAACTGTTTTTT
TRBD2,TRBJ2-7,TRBV20-1,NA,CSARDPFGPAGRPQYF,TGCAGTGCTAGAGATCCCTTTGGACCAGCGGGACGTCCGCAGTACTTC
TRBD2,TRBJ2-6,TRBV27,NA,CASSLGGDGANVLTF,TGTGCCAGCAGTTTGGGAGGGGACGGGGCCAACGTCCTGACTTTC
NA,TRBJ2-2,TRBV29-1,NA,CSVFPNQGTTGELFF,TGCAGCGTTTTCCCCAATCAGGGGACCACCGGGGAGCTGTTTTTT
NA,TRBJ1-2,TRBV30,NA,CAWTGPPGYTF,TGTGCCTGGACAGGGCCGCCGGGCTACACCTTC
NA,TRBJ2-6,TRBV15,NA,CATSRGELGANVLTF,TGTGCCACCAGCAGAGGGGAGTTAGGGGCCAACGTCCTGACTTTC
TRBD2,TRBJ2-2,TRBV30,NA,CAWSGSGGGRNTGERFF,TGTGCCTGGAGTGGATCAGGAGGCGGGAGGAACACCGGGGAGCGGTTTTTT
NA,TRBJ2-1,TRBV20-1,many,CTRTEWTYNEQFF,TGCACCCGGACAGAGTGGACCTACAATGAGCAGTTCTTC
NA,TRBJ1-5,TRBV7-2,once,CASSLVLGSRQPQHF,TGTGCCAGCAGCTTAGTTTTGGGGAGTAGGCAGCCCCAGCATTTT
NA,TRBJ2-2,TRBV5-1,few,CASSSGSRGTGELFF,TGCGCCAGCAGTTCAGGGAGCCGAGGAACCGGGGAGCTGTTTTTT
NA,TRBJ1-2,TRBV6-1,few,CASSEKAANYGYTF,TGTGCCAGCAGTGAAAAGGCGGCAAACTATGGCTACACCTTC
NA,TRBJ2-3,TRBV15,NA,CATSRDQGGIGSTDTQYF,TGTGCCACCAGCAGAGATCAAGGGGGAATCGGGAGCACAGATACGCAGTATTTT
TRBD1,TRBJ1-4,TRBV5-1,NA,CASSSQGADDEKLFF,TGCGCCAGCAGCTCACAGGGGGCGGACGATGAAAAACTGTTTTTT
NA,TRBJ2-5,TRBV7-9,NA,CASSLGVELAGNETQYF,TGTGCCAGCAGCTTAGGGGTGGAACTAGCCGGGAATGAGACCCAGTACTTC
NA,TRBJ2-1,TRBV6-1,NA,CASSEDLSGAFNEQFF,TGTGCCAGCAGTGAAGACCTATCGGGAGCGTTTAATGAGCAGTTCTTC
TRBD2,TRBJ2-5,TRBV20-1,NA,CSVSSGGGQETQYF,TGCAGTGTTTCTAGCGGGGGGGGGCAAGAGACCCAGTACTTC
NA,TRBJ2-5,TRBV27,few,CASSPLGSRRNQETQYF,TGTGCCAGCAGCCCCCTGGGTAGCCGCAGGAACCAAGAGACCCAGTACTTC
NA,TRBJ1-2,TRBV27,once,CASSLRSWEGVGGYTF,TGTGCCAGCAGTTTAAGGTCGTGGGAGGGAGTCGGAGGCTACACCTTC
TRBD2,TRBJ2-5,TRBV27,few,CASSLVPGTREGQYF,TGTGCCAGCAGCCTGGTCCCCGGGACCCGGGAGGGCCAGTACTTC
TRBD2,TRBJ2-3,TRBV3-1,NA,CASSQGLADGLLRYF,TGTGCCAGCAGCCAAGGGCTAGCGGACGGCCTCCTTAGGTATTTT
TRBD2,TRBJ2-7,TRBV7-9,few,CASSFSLAGDGGIYEQYF,TGTGCCAGCAGCTTTTCGCTAGCGGGAGATGGAGGGATCTACGAGCAGTACTTC
TRBD1,TRBJ2-2,TRBV6-5,NA,CASSYSGTGVLSNTGELFF,TGTGCCAGCAGTTACTCGGGGACAGGCGTACTTTCGAACACCGGGGAGCTGTTTTTT
TRBD2,TRBJ2-5,TRBV29-1,many,CSVAVGTSGYKETQYF,TGCAGCGTTGCGGTAGGGACTAGCGGGTATAAAGAGACCCAGTACTTC
NA,TRBJ2-7,TRBV12-3/TRBV12-4,NA,CASSLGGSVYEQYF,TGTGCCAGCAGTTTAGGGGGCTCAGTCTACGAGCAGTACTTC
NA,TRBJ1-2,TRBV4-2,few,CASSPSGFGYGYTF,TGTGCCAGCAGCCCCTCAGGGTTCGGGTATGGCTACACCTTC
TRBD2,TRBJ2-7,TRBV9,NA,CANSAGGSGSMYEQYF,TGTGCCAACAGCGCGGGGGGTAGCGGGAGTATGTACGAGCAGTACTTC
TRBD1,TRBJ2-5,TRBV5-8,once,CASRSTGTRGVETQYF,TGTGCCAGCAGATCGACAGGGACGAGAGGGGTCGAGACCCAGTACTTC
NA,TRBJ1-2,TRBV20-1,few,CSATLRSNYGYTF,TGCAGTGCTACATTGAGGTCGAACTATGGCTACACCTTC
TRBD2,TRBJ2-7,TRBV15,NA,CATSTVTSGYTYEQYF,TGTGCCACCAGCACCGTAACTAGCGGATATACCTACGAGCAGTACTTC
TRBD1,TRBJ1-3,TRBV5-1,NA,CASSLSGQGSGNTIYF,TGCGCCAGCAGCTTGTCGGGACAGGGGTCCGGAAACACCATATATTTT
NA,TRBJ2-5,TRBV5-1,NA,CASSLAPDQETQYF,TGCGCCAGCAGCTTGGCGCCGGACCAAGAGACCCAGTACTTC
NA,TRBJ2-3,TRBV12-3/TRBV12-4,many,CASSLSSGTTDTQYF,TGTGCCAGCAGTTTAAGTAGCGGAACCACAGATACGCAGTATTTT
NA,TRBJ2-5,TRBV10-3,NA,CATSDSDTTYQETQYF,TGTGCCACCAGTGACTCGGACACGACGTACCAAGAGACCCAGTACTTC